This T cell receptor (beta chain) was captured in a study of glioma-infiltrating T cells. This clonotype was recorded once. One junction end does not reproduce the germline sequence, and a read error may be involved. Germline V gene data show CDR1 as LNHNV and CDR2 as YYDKDF (reference sequence). The CDR3 covers 15 residues. Amplification of TCR alpha and beta CDR3 regions from RNA used iRepertoire nested multiplex PCR. MiXCR, run by TCRdb on the multiplex PCR reads, gives a single entry per CDR3 protein. This table holds fewer than 200,000 distinct CDR3 sequences, around 40% found once. The receptor's source is a human donor with low-grade glioma or glioblastoma, undergoing nonglioma brain surgery, or in good health (not recorded which). This rearrangement joins TRBV15 to TRBJ2-7, with D tentatively TRBD2 (5 bases). The source material was glioma tissue, nonneoplastic brain tissue, or PBMCs (not recorded which). The CDR3 sequence: CATRREASSYYEQYF. In DNA form, the CDR3 reads TGTGCCACCAGGAGAGAGGCTAGCTCCTACTACGAGCAGTACTTC.